Sequencing of this TCR beta chain was carried out in a study of T-cell memory formation after mild COVID-19. Study background: The two donors had largely donor-specific TCR clusters.

The CDR3 totals 13 residues. Losses at the gene ends were 5 bases for V and 4 bases for J; bases not matched to a gene: 3. Study-wide points: Second-wave clones that peaked on day 37 lacked confirmed SARS-CoV-2 specificity.

This clonotype was observed a few times. No antigen is known for it. Using its own MiXCR run on the 5' RACE reads, TCRdb lists one record per CDR3 protein. The sample gives approximately 210,000 distinct CDR3 sequences, around 30% of which show up once; more than 9.5% is in the top ten. Specimen: PBMCs or a T cell subset sorted from them (not recorded which). This sequence originates from an adult woman who had mild COVID-19 (a few samples of this study predate the infection). Cell type and time point are not known. V and J are TRBV12-3 or TRBV12-4 and TRBJ2-5; 8 bases map to TRBD2. The CDR3 DNA reads as TGTGCCAGCAGTACAAGCGGGGGAGAGACCCAGTACTTC. Encoded protein: CASSTSGGETQYF.